This is a list of T cell receptor beta chains from one sample in a study of regulatory T cells in long-lasting Graves disease. TCRdb passed the multiplex PCR reads through MiXCR, listing each CDR3 protein once. The sample carries approximately 460,000 distinct CDR3 sequences, about a sixth recorded once. The same specimen was also included in a second study, on T cells in Graves' hyperthyroidism and ophthalmopathy.

The sequencing here drew on peripheral blood mononuclear cells (PBMCs), taken at new diagnosis, from a patient treated with antithyroid drugs. Every receptor here comes from a woman aged 30 to 39 with Graves disease. CDR3s include the opening cysteine and the closing phenylalanine or tryptophan. Each record gives: D gene, clone size, V gene, J gene, CDR3 length, CDR3 DNA, CDR3 protein. D genes are given only for firm matches. The size field is filled for only some rows; it gives once, few, many or a size class.

-	many	TRBV28	TRBJ1-1	12	TGTGCCAGCAGTACCCTTCCCACTGAAGCTTTCTTT	CASSTLPTEAFF
-	-	TRBV27	TRBJ1-2	14	TGTGCCAGCAGTTTATCAGGGGCGTATGATGGCTACACCTTC	CASSLSGAYDGYTF
-	many	TRBV6-1	TRBJ2-7	12	TGTGCCAGCAGTAATAATATCTACGAGCAGTACTTC	CASSNNIYEQYF
TRBD2	few	TRBV5-6	TRBJ2-1	16	TGTGCCAGCAGCTTGACTAGCGGGCCTACCTACAATGAGCAGTTCTTC	CASSLTSGPTYNEQFF
TRBD2	few	TRBV27	TRBJ2-7	15	TGTGCCAGCAGTTTAAAGCGGGAGGCCTCCTACGAGCAGTACTTC	CASSLKREASYEQYF
-	once	TRBV6-1	TRBJ2-5	12	TGTGCCAGCCAACTACAGCAAGAGACCCGGTACTTC	CASQLQQETRYF
-	-	TRBV24-1	TRBJ2-4	15	TGTGCCACCAGTACGACCCTACAGGGTAGGGACATTCAGTACTTC	CATSTTLQGRDIQYF
TRBD1	few	TRBV29-1	TRBJ2-1	15	TGCAGCGTTGTAGATCCGGGACAGGGCCACCTCGAGCAGTTCTTC	CSVVDPGQGHLEQFF
-	-	TRBV9	TRBJ1-1	14	TGTGCCAGCAGCCCCCGGCCGGGGTCCACTGAAGCTTTCTTT	CASSPRPGSTEAFF
-	many	TRBV7-9	TRBJ2-3	15	TGTGCCAGCAGCCGAAGCTTTAGCGGCCCAGATACGCAGTATTTT	CASSRSFSGPDTQYF
-	many	TRBV7-3	TRBJ2-5	15	TGTGCCAGCAGCTATAGTTGGACCACCCCAGAGACCCAGTACTTC	CASSYSWTTPETQYF
TRBD2	many	TRBV12-3/TRBV12-4	TRBJ2-5	17	TGTGCCAGCAGGGGAACTAGCGGGAGTTGGCATGGCGAGACCCAGTACTTC	CASRGTSGSWHGETQYF
-	few	TRBV4-1	TRBJ1-1	15	TGCGCCAGCAGCCAAGAGAGCGTGGGTAACACTGAAGCTTTCTTT	CASSQESVGNTEAFF
TRBD1	many	TRBV30	TRBJ1-2	13	TGTGCCTTCGGGACAGGTTACGGCTATGGCTACACCTTC	CAFGTGYGYGYTF
-	many	TRBV27	TRBJ2-7	13	TGTGCCAGCAGTTTCGGACCACACTACGAGCAGTACTTC	CASSFGPHYEQYF
TRBD1	many	TRBV6-5	TRBJ2-2	18	TGTGCCAGCAGTTACACCCTATCCGGGACAGGTAGCCCCGGGGAGCTGTTTTTT	CASSYTLSGTGSPGELFF